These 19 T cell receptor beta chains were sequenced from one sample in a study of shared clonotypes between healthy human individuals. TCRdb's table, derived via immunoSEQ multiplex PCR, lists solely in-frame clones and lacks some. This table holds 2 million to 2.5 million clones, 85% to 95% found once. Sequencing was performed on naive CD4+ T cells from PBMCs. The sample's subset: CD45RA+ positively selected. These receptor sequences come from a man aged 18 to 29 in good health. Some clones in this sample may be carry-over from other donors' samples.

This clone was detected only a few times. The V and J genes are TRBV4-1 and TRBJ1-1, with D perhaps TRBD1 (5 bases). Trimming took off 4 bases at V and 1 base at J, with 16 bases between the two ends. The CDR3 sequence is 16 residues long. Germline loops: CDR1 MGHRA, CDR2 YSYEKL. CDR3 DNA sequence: TGCGCCAGCAGCCGCCAGGCAGGGTCCCCGAACACTGAAGCTTTCTTT. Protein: CASSRQAGSPNTEAFF.

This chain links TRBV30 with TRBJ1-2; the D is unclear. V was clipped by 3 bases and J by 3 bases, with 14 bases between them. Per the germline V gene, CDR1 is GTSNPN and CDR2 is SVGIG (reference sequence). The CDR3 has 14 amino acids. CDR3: CAWRHTSYYYGYTF. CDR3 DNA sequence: TGTGCCTGGAGACATACAAGTTACTACTATGGCTACACCTTC.

The CDR3 DNA follows: TGTGCCAGCAGCGTAGTTGGGGACCACTACAATGAGCAGTTCTTC. This codes for CASSVVGDHYNEQFF. The rearrangement uses TRBV9 and TRBJ2-1; tentatively, D is TRBD1 or TRBD2 (5 bases each). Germline CDR1 SGDLS, CDR2 YYNGEE. Trimming stripped 0 bases from V and 3 bases from J, with 10 bases between. The CDR3 length is 15 residues.

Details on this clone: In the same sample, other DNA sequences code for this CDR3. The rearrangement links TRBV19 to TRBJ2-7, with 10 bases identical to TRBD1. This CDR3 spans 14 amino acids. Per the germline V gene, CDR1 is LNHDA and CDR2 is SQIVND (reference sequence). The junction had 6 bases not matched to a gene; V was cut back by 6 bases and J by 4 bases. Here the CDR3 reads CASSPGQGRYEQYF. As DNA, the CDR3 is TGTGCCAGTAGCCCGGGACAGGGGCGTTACGAGCAGTACTTC. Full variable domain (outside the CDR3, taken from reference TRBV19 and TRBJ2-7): DGGITQSPKYLFRKEGQNVTLSCEQNLNHDAMYWYRQDPGQGLRLIYYSQIVNDFQKGDIAEGYSVSREKKESFPLTVTSAQKNPTAFYLCASSPGQGRYEQYFGPGTRLTVT.

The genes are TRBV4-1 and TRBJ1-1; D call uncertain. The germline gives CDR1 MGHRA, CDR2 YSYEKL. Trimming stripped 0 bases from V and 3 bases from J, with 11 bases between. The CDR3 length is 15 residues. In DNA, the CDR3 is TGCGCCAGCAGCCAAGACGTCCGGCGGGACACTGAAGCTTTCTTT. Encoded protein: CASSQDVRRDTEAFF.

The CDR3 sequence: CASSLQGASGELFF. The CDR3 DNA sequence: TGTGCCAGCAGTTTACAGGGGGCGTCCGGGGAGCTGTTTTTT. The V and J genes are TRBV27 and TRBJ2-2, with TRBD1 matching 8 bases. From germline, CDR1 is MNHEY and CDR2 SMNVEV (reference sequence). The CDR3 loop spans 14 amino acids. V lost 2 bases and J lost 6; bases outside the gene matches: 2.

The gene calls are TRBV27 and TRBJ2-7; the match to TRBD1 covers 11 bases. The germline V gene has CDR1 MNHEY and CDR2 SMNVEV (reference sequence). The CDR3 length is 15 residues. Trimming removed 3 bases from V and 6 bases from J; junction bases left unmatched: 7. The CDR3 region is CASSLDRTGGVEQYF. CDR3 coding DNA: TGTGCCAGCAGTTTGGATCGGACAGGGGGCGTCGAGCAGTACTTC.

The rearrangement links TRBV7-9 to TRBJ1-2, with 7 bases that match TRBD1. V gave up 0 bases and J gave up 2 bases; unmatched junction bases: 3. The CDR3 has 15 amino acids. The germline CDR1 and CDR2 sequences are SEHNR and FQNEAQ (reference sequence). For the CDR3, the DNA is TGTGCCAGCAGCTTAGCCTCGGGACAGAACTATGGCTACACCTTC. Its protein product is CASSLASGQNYGYTF.

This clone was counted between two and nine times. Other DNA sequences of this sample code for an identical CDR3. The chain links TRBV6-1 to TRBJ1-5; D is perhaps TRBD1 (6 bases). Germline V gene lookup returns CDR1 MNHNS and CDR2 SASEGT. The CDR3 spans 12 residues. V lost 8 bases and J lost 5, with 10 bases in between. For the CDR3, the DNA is TGTGCCAGCTCGAGGGGGGATCAGCCCCAGCATTTT. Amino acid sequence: CASSRGDQPQHF.

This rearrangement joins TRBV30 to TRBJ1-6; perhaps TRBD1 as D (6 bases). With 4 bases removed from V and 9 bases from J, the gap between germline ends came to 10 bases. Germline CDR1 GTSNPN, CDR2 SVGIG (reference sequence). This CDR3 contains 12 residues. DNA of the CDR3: TGTGCCTGGACGGCAGGGGTTTCACCCCTCCACTTT. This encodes CAWTAGVSPLHF.

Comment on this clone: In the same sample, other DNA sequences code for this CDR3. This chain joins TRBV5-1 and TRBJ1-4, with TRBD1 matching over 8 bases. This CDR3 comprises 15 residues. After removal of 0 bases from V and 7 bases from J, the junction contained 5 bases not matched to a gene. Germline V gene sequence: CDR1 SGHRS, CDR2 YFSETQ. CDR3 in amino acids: CASSLAPTGGEKLFF. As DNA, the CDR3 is TGCGCCAGCAGCTTGGCGCCTACAGGGGGTGAAAAACTGTTTTTT.

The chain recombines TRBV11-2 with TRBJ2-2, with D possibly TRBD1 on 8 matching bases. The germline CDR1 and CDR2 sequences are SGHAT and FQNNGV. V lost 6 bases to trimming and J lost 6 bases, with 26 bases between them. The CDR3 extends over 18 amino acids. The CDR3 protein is CASRNPGQGGIYAGELFF. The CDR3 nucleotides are TGTGCCAGCAGAAACCCCGGACAGGGAGGGATCTATGCCGGGGAGCTGTTTTTT.

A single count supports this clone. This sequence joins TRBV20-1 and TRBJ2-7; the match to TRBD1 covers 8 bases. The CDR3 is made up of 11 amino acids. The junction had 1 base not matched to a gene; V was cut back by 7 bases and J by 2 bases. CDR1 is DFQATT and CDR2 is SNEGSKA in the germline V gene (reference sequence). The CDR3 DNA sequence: TGCAGTGGGACAGGGCCCTACGAGCAGTACTTC. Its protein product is CSGTGPYEQYF.

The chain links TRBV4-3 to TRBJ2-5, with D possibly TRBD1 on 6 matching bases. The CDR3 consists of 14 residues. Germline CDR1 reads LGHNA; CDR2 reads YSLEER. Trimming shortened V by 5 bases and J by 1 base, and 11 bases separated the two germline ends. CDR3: CASSRGRGQETQYF. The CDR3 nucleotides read TGCGCCAGCAGCAGGGGGAGAGGCCAAGAGACCCAGTACTTC.

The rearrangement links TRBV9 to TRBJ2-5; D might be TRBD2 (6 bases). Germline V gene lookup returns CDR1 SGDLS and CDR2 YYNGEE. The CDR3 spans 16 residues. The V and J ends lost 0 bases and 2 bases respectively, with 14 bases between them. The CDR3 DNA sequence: TGTGCCAGCAGCGTAGCCCCTAGCGCCGTTCAAGAGACCCAGTACTTC. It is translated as CASSVAPSAVQETQYF.

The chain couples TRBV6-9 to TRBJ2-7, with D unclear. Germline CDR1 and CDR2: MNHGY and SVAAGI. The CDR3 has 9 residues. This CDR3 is CAEIYEQYF. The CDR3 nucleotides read TGTGCGGAGATCTACGAGCAGTACTTC.

CDR3 in amino acids: CASSSPDRAYNEQFF. The CDR3 coding sequence is TGTGCCAGCAGTTCTCCGGACAGGGCCTACAATGAGCAGTTCTTC. The chain links TRBV25-1 to TRBJ2-1; 8 nucleotides line up with TRBD1. V lost 5 bases and J lost 2; bases outside the gene matches: 5. This CDR3 is built from 15 residues. From germline, CDR1 is MGHDK and CDR2 SYGVNS.

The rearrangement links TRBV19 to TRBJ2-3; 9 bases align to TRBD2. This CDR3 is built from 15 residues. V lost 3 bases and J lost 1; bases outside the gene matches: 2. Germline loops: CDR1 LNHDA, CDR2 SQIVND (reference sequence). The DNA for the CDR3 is TGTGCCAGTAGTATGTGGACTAGCGGCACAGATACGCAGTATTTT. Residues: CASSMWTSGTDTQYF.

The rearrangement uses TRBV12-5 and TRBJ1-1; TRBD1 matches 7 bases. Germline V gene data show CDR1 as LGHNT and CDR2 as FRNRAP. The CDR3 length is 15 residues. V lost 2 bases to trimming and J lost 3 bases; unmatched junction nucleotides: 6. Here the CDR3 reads CASGLYEGADTEAFF. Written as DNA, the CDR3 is TGTGCTAGTGGTTTGTATGAGGGGGCCGACACTGAAGCTTTCTTT.